This T cell receptor beta chain was profiled in a study of regulatory T cells in long-lasting Graves disease. There are a few counts of this clonotype. CDR1 is DFQATT, CDR2 SNEGSKA, per germline (reference sequence). Trimming cost V 0 bases and J 7 bases; bases outside gene matches: 12. CDR3 size: 17 residues. Construction of the TCR beta libraries employed iRepertoire HTBI primers in conjunction with Arm-PCR of CDR3 regions. Under the authors' procedure: Among the samples, roughly 65 TRBV and around 15 TRBJ segments were identified. TCRdb recomputed calls from the multiplex PCR reads with MiXCR, one row per CDR3 protein. TCRdb's processing, not the study's, gives the V and J calls here. The table includes 300,000 to 500,000 distinct CDR3 sequences, more than 20% detected once. Time point described: persistent/refractory GD, antithyroid drugs over 5 years with positive TRAb. Scientists built the TCR library using RNA that was extracted from PBMCs.

The receptor was derived from a female donor with Graves disease. The chain has TRBV20-1 and TRBJ1-6; TRBD1 matches 7 bases. The sequencing used peripheral blood mononuclear cells (PBMCs), collected when the disease was refractory, from a patient treated with antithyroid drugs. The CDR3 sequence is CSARDLVQGNENSPLHF. The CDR3 nucleotides read TGCAGTGCTAGAGATTTGGTACAGGGGAACGAAAATTCACCCCTCCACTTT.